The T cell receptor (beta chain) described here comes from a study of blood T cells in healthy people across ages. Study conclusions and caveats: Greater diversity and more naive CD4+ cells were seen in long-lived donors than in aged donors.

Remarks on this clonotype: The antigen is unknown.

Combining a sample-barcoded 5' primer with a J-beta primer mix, a second PCR ran for about 7 to 12 cycles. TCRdb itself ran the 5' RACE reads through MiXCR, one entry per CDR3 protein. The sample carries 540,000 or so distinct CDR3 sequences, approximately 27% recorded once. Total RNA, at least 5 micrograms per sample, was extracted from PBMCs. Germline V CDR1 and CDR2: MDHEN, SYDVKM. The CDR3 extends over 15 amino acids. The TCR sequence derives from a woman aged 70-85 years in good health. Sequenced input: blood. The chain uses TRBV28 and TRBJ2-5; 9 bases fit TRBD1. The end of the DNA is better explained by TRBJ2-7, so the J call may be wrong. CDR3 in amino acids: CASTWGGTGLDEQYF. CDR3 bases: TGTGCCAGCACCTGGGGGGGGACAGGGCTCGACGAGCAGTACTTC.